A single sample is the source of the 5 T cell receptor beta chains below, sequenced in a study of T cell clonotyping in hematopoietic cell transplantation. Only in-frame clones appear in the TCRdb table, and some are missing; sequencing was by immunoSEQ multiplex PCR. This table has 4,000 to 5,000 clones, 94% appearing once. The starting material was peripheral blood mononuclear cells, obtained 30 days after allogeneic stem cell transplant. The receptors derive from a male patient aged 70 to 80 who had an allogeneic stem cell transplant from an unrelated donor, so T cells may come from the graft donor. Some clones in this sample may be carry-over from other donors' samples.

V usage is TRBV29-1 and J usage is TRBJ1-2; 7 positions agree with TRBD1. The CDR3 is 14 residues long. Looked up from germline, CDR1 is SQVTM and CDR2 is ANQGSEA. After removal of 7 bases from V and 6 bases from J, the junction contained 14 bases not matched to a gene. CDR3 in DNA: TGCAGCGCAACGGGCGGGACAGTAAGGAATGGCTACACCTTC. Its protein product is CSATGGTVRNGYTF.

The chain carries TRBV28 and TRBJ1-2; maybe TRBD1 (5 bases). V lost 3 bases and J 4 bases, leaving 12 bases between the germline ends. CDR3 length: 14 residues. Germline V gives CDR1 MDHEN, CDR2 SYDVKM. The CDR3 loop is CASSFGRGAYGYTF. The CDR3 DNA reads TGTGCCAGCAGTTTCGGAAGGGGAGCCTATGGCTACACCTTC.

The rearrangement links TRBV28 to TRBJ1-2; the D is unclear. Trimming left V 3 bases short and J 6 bases short, with 17 bases between. Germline values: CDR1 MDHEN, CDR2 SYDVKM. The CDR3 runs 15 residues. The CDR3 sequence: CASSFPLRGRDGYTF. CDR3 in DNA: TGTGCCAGCAGTTTCCCTTTGCGGGGTAGGGATGGCTACACCTTC.

A word on this clone: A read error may produce the germline difference seen at one junction end. The chain uses TRBV27 and TRBJ1-1; D is undetermined. The CDR3 is made up of 13 amino acids. The germline V gene has CDR1 MNHEY and CDR2 SMNVEV (reference sequence). In nucleotides, the CDR3 is TGCGCAACCAGGCGGGCAATGAACACTGAAGCTTTCTTT. This translates into CATRRAMNTEAFF.

This sequence joins TRBV15 and TRBJ2-7; 9 bases fit TRBD2. J was trimmed by 6 bases and V by 1 base; bases with no gene match: 4. The germline CDR1 and CDR2 sequences are LNHNV and YYDKDF (reference sequence). The CDR3 length is 14 residues. CDR3 residues: CATSRGGREGEQYF. The CDR3 coding sequence is TGTGCCACCAGCAGAGGAGGGCGGGAGGGCGAGCAGTACTTC.